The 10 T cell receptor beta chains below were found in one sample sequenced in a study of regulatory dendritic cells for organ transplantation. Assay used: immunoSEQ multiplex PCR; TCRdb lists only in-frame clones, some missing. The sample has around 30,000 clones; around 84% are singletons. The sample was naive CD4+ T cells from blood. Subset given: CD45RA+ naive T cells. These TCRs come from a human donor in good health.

The CDR3 loop is CASSPSSGAGNTIYF. CDR3 nucleotides: TGTGCCAGCAGCCCTTCTTCGGGGGCTGGAAACACCATATATTTT. This rearrangement joins TRBV5-4 to TRBJ1-3; perhaps TRBD1 as D (5 bases). The germline V and J ends were trimmed by 4 bases and 2 bases, with 13 bases remaining between them. Germline CDR1 SGHNT, CDR2 YYREEE (reference sequence). The CDR3 length is 15 residues.

The CDR3 DNA reads TGTGCCACCAGCAGAGGGAGGAACAGGGGGAACTACGAGCAGTACTTC. It codes for CATSRGRNRGNYEQYF. This rearrangement joins TRBV15 to TRBJ2-7, with 8 bases that match TRBD1. V was pared by 1 base and J by 3 bases, with 8 bases of the junction left unmatched. The length of the CDR3 is 16 residues. Germline V gene sequence: CDR1 LNHNV, CDR2 YYDKDF (reference sequence).

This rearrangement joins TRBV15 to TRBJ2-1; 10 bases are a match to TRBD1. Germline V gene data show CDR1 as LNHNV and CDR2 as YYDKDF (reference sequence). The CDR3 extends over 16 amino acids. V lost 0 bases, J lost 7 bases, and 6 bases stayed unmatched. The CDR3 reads CATSRDRGTGDNEQFF. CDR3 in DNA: TGTGCCACCAGCAGAGATCGCGGGACAGGGGATAATGAGCAGTTCTTC.

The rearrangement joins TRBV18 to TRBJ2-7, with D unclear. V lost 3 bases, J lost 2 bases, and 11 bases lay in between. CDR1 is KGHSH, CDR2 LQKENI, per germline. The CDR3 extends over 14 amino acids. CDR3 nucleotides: TGTGCCAGCTCACCCGTGACAAGTACCTACGAGCAGTACTTC. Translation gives CASSPVTSTYEQYF.

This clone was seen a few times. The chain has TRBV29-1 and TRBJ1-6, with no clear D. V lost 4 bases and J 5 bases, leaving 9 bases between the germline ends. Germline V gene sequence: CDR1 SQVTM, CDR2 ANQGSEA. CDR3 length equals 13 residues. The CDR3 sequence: CSVGEGHNSPLHF. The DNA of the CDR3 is TGCAGCGTTGGGGAGGGTCATAATTCACCCCTCCACTTT.

In DNA form, the CDR3 reads TGTGCCAGCAGCTTACAGACAGTAGACTATGGCTACACCTTC. This encodes CASSLQTVDYGYTF. This chain uses TRBV7-8 with TRBJ1-2; TRBD1 might be the D (5 bases). Germline values: CDR1 SGHVS, CDR2 FQNEAQ. V was trimmed by 2 bases and J by 3 bases, leaving 10 bases between them. The length of the CDR3 is 14 residues. The complete variable domain, with remaining parts taken from reference TRBV7-8 and TRBJ1-2, reads GAGVSQSPRYKVAKRGQDVALRCDPISGHVSLFWYQQALGQGPEFLTYFQNEAQLDKSGLPSDRFFAERPEGSVSTLKIQRTQQEDSAVYLCASSLQTVDYGYTFGSGTRLTVV.

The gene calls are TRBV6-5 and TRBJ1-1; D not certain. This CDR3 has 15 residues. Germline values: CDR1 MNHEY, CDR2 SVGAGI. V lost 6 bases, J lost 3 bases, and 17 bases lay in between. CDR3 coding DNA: TGTGCCAGCAGGGCCCCTGCGGGGAGGCACACTGAAGCTTTCTTT. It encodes CASRAPAGRHTEAFF.

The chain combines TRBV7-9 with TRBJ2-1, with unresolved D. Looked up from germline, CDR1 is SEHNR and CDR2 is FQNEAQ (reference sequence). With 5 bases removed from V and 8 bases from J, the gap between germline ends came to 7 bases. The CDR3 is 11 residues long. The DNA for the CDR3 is TGTGCCAGCAGCATACGGGATGAGCAGTTCTTC. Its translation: CASSIRDEQFF.

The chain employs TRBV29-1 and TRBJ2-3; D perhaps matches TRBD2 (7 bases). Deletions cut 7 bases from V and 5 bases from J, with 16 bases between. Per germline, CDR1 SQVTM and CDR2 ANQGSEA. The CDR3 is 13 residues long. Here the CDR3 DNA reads TGCAGCGAAGGGGGGGTTTTGGGAGATACGCAGTATTTT. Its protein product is CSEGGVLGDTQYF.

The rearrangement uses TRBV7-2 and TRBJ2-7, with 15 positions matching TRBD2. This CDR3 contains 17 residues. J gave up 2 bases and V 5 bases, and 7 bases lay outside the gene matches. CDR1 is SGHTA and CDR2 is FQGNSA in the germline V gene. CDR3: CASSTQGLAGGTYEQYF. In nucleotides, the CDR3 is TGTGCCAGCAGCACCCAGGGACTAGCGGGGGGAACCTACGAGCAGTACTTC. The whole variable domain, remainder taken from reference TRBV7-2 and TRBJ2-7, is GAGVSQSPSNKVTEKGKDVELRCDPISGHTALYWYRQSLGQGLEFLIYFQGNSAPDKSGLPSDRFSAERTGGSVSTLTIQRTQQEDSAVYLCASSTQGLAGGTYEQYFGPGTRLTVT.